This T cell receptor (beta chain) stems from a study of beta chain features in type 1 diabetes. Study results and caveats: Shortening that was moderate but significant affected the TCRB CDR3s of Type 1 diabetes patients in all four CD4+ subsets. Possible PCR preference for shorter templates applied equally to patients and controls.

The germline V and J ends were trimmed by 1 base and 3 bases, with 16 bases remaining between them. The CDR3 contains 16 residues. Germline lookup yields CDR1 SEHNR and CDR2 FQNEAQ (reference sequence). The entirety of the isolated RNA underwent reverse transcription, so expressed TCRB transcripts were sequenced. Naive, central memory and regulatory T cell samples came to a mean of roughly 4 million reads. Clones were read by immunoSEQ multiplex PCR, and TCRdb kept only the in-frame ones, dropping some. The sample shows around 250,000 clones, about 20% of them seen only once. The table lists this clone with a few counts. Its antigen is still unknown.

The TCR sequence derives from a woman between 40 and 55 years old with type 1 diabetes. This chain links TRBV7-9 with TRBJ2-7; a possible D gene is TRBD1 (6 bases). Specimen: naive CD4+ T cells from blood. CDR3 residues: CASSLVPGAIHYEQYF. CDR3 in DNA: TGTGCCAGCAGCTTAGTCCCAGGGGCCATCCACTACGAGCAGTACTTC.